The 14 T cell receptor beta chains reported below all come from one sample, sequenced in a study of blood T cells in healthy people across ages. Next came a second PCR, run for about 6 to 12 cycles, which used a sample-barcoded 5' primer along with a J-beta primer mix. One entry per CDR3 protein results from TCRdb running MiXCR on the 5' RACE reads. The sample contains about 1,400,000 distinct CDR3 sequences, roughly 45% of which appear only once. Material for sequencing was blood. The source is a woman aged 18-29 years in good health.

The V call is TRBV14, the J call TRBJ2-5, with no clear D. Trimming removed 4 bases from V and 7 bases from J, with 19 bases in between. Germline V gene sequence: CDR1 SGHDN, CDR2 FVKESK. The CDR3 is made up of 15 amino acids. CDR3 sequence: CASSLTTAPRRTQYF. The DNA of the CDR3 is TGTGCCAGCAGCCTCACGACTGCCCCCCGACGGACCCAGTACTTC.

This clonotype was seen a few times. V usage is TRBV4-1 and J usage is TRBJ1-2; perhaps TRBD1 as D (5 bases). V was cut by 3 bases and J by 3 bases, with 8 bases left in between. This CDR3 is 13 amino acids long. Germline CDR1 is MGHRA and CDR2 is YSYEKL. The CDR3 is CASSHMGHYGYTF. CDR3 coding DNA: TGCGCCAGCAGCCATATGGGACACTATGGCTACACCTTC.

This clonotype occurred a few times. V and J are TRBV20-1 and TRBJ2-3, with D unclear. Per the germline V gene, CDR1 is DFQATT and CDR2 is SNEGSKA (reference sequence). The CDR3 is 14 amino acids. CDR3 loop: CSLTNRQGTDTQYF. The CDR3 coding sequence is TGCAGCCTGACGAACCGACAAGGCACAGATACGCAGTATTTT.

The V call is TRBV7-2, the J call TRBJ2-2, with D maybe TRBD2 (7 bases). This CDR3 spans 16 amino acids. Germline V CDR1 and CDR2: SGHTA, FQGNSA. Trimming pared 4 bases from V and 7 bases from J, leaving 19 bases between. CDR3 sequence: CASSSAGGGQFGELFF. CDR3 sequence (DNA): TGTGCCAGCAGCTCGGCTGGGGGGGGGCAATTCGGGGAGCTGTTTTTT.

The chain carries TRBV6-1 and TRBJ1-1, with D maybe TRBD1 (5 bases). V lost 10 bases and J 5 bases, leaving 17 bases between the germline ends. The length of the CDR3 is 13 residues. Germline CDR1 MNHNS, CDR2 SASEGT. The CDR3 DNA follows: TGTGCCACCAACGCGGGGGGATGGACTGAAGCTTTCTTT. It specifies CATNAGGWTEAFF.

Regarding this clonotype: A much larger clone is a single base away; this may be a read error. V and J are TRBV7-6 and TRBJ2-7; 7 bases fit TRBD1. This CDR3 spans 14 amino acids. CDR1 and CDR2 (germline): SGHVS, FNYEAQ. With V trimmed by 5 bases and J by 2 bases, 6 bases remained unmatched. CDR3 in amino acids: CASSVGTETYEQYF. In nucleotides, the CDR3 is TGTGCCAGCAGCGTCGGGACAGAGACCTACGAGCAGTACTTC.

The CDR3 coding sequence is TGTGCCAGCAGTGGAATCTGGCATTTCGAGCAGTACTTC. Translated: CASSGIWHFEQYF. This chain joins TRBV25-1 and TRBJ2-7; D is unresolved. V was cut by 4 bases and J by 6 bases, with 13 bases left in between. The CDR3 runs to 13 residues. Per the germline V gene, CDR1 is MGHDK and CDR2 is SYGVNS.

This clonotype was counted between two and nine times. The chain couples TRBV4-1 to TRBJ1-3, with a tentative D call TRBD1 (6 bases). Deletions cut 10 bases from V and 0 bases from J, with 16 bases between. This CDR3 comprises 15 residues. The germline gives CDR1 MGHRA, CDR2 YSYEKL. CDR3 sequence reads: CATGDSSLSGNTIYF. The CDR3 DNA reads TGCGCCACAGGGGACTCCAGCCTCTCTGGAAACACCATATATTTT.

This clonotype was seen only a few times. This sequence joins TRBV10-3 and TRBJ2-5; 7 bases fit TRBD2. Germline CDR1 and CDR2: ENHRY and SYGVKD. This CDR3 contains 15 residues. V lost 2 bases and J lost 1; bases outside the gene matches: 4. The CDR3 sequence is CAISETQRGQETQYF. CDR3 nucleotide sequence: TGTGCCATCAGTGAGACGCAGCGGGGCCAAGAGACCCAGTACTTC.

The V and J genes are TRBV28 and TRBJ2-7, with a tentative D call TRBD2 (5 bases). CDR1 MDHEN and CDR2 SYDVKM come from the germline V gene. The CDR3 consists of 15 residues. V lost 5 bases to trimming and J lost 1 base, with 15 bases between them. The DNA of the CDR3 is TGTGCCAGCAGTCCCTGGATAGCGAGTTCCTACGAGCAGTACTTC. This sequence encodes CASSPWIASSYEQYF.

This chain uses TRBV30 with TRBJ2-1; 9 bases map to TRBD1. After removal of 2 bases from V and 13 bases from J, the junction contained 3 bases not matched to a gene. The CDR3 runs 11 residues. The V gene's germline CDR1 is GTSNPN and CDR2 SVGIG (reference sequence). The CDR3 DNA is TGTGCCTGGAGTATGGACAGGGGTCAGTTCTTC. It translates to CAWSMDRGQFF.

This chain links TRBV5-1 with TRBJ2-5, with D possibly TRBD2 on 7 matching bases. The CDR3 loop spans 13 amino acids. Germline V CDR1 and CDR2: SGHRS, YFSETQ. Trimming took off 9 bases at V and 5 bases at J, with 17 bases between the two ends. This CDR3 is CATTRGGGETQYF. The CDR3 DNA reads TGCGCCACCACGCGCGGGGGCGGTGAGACCCAGTACTTC.

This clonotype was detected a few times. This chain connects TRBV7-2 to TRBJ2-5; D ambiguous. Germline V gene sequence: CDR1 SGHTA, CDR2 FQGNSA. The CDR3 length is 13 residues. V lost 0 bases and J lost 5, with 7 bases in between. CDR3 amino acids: CASSLAHMETQYF. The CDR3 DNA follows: TGTGCCAGCAGCTTAGCGCACATGGAGACCCAGTACTTC.

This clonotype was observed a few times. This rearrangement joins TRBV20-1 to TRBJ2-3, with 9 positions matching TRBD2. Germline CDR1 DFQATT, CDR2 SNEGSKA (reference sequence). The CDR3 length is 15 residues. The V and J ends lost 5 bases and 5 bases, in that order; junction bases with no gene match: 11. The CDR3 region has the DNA TGCAGTGCTTCGGTCCTAGCGGGGAGTAAAGATACGCAGTATTTT. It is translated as CSASVLAGSKDTQYF.